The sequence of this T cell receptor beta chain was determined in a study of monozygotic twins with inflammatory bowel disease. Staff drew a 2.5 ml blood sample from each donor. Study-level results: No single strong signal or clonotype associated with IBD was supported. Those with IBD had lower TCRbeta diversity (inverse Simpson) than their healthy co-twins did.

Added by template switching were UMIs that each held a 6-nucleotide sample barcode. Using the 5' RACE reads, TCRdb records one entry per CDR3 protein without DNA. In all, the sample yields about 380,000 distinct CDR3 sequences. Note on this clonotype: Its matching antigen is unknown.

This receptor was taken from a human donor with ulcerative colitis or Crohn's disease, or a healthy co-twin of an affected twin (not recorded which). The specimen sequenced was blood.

This chain's CDR3 is CASSLVASGKETQYF. This chain joins TRBV12-3 or TRBV12-4 and TRBJ2-5; TCRdb designates TRBD2, a call that cannot be tested without DNA. This CDR3 region has 15 residues.